This TCR beta chain stems from a study of spatial heterogeneity in lung cancer. Study-level background: An average of more than ten raw reads was observed per unique TCR and UMI combination.

Every cDNA TCR molecule received its own unique molecular identifier. A single record per CDR3 protein comes from TCRdb applying MiXCR to the 5' RACE reads. The sample contains about 20,000 distinct CDR3 sequences, around 6.8% of which appear only once. Overall study results and limits: Tumoral mutation counts were tracked by counts of expanded intratumoral alpha and beta TCRs.

V lost 8 bases and J lost 0, with 13 bases in between. CDR1 and CDR2 (germline): DFQATT, SNEGSKA (reference sequence). CDR3 length: 13 residues. This clonotype was observed a few times. Its cognate antigen is unknown. This sample's time point: sample taken at primary tumor resection. Patients with untreated early-stage non-small cell lung cancer, numbering roughly 69, were the donors. The sequenced material consisted of unsorted whole RNA from tumor, nontumor lung or frozen PBMC. The clonotype comes from a male donor with early-stage non-small cell lung cancer. This chain uses TRBV20-1 with TRBJ1-1; no firm D call. Sequences were derived from lung tumor tissue, sampled at surgery. The CDR3 DNA sequence: TGCAGTATACCGGGGATCATGAACACTGAAGCTTTCTTT. Protein: CSIPGIMNTEAFF.